These 14 T cell receptor beta chains came from one sample sequenced in a study of tumor and adjacent non-tumor tissue in lung cancer (dated by TCRdb to about 2018). RNA was extracted from bulk unsorted tissue and checked for quality with a NanoDrop ND-1000 and an Agilent 2100. The method behind the library was multiplex PCR. Sequencing used an Illumina HiSeq 2500. TCRbeta libraries were constructed through three rounds of nested PCR with primers (Table S4) according to protocols adapted from ARM-PCR. Clones were called with MiXCR by TCRdb after fastp trimmed the public reads at Q25, and only in-frame beta chains were retained. Here each entry gathers all rows of one CDR3 protein and keeps the most common genes and DNA. The sample includes 68,000 or so distinct CDR3 sequences, with 55% to 75% observed a single time. The ten largest account for just over 20% of the sample. The source material was lung tumor tissue. Source of these receptors: a man aged 50 to 60 with non-small cell lung cancer.

Turning to this clonotype: Germline is not matched at one junction end, which may reflect a read error. This chain uses TRBV11-1 with TRBJ2-1; perhaps TRBD1 as D (5 bases). The germline CDR1 and CDR2 sequences are SGHAT and FQDESV (reference sequence). CDR3 length: 14 residues. The CDR3 DNA sequence: TGTGCCAGTAGCTTAGAACGGACATACAGTGTGCAGTTCTTC. It is translated as CASSLERTYSVQFF.

This clonotype was counted many times. The chain has TRBV7-8 and TRBJ2-1; no clear D. V lost 5 bases, J lost 16 bases, and 15 bases lay in between. Germline V gives CDR1 SGHVS, CDR2 FQNEAQ. This CDR3 contains 11 residues. The CDR3 here is CASSRLEKNFF. The CDR3 DNA is TGTGCCAGCAGCCGGTTGGAAAAGAACTTCTTC. Based on the CDR3 plus reference TRBV7-8 and TRBJ2-1, the full variable domain is GAGVSQSPRYKVAKRGQDVALRCDPISGHVSLFWYQQALGQGPEFLTYFQNEAQLDKSGLPSDRFFAERPEGSVSTLKIQRTQQEDSAVYLCASSRLEKNFFGPGTRLTVL.

In regard to this clonotype: This may be a read error, as it is one base from a much larger clone. The V and J genes are TRBV6-5 and TRBJ2-3, with a weak D call TRBD2 (6 bases). CDR1 and CDR2 from the germline V gene are MNHEY and SVGAGI. This CDR3 has 18 amino acids. The CDR3 spells CASSYSGLTFSSTDRQYF. The CDR3 nucleotides read TGTGCCAGCAGTTACTCGGGACTCACCTTTTCATCCACAGATAGGCAGTATTTT.

The rearrangement joins TRBV6-1 to TRBJ2-2; D possibly corresponds to TRBD2 (7 bases). V was pared by 0 bases and J by 5 bases, with 19 bases between. The germline V gene encodes CDR1 MNHNS and CDR2 SASEGT. CDR3 length: 18 residues. CDR3 bases: TGTGCCAGCAGTGAAGCGAGGACTAGAGGGGGGACAACCGGGGAGCTGTTTTTT. Its translation is CASSEARTRGGTTGELFF.

In the case of this clonotype: Given a much more abundant clone one base away, this may be a read error. This sequence joins TRBV12-3 or TRBV12-4 and TRBJ2-3; D uncertain. CDR3 length: 14 amino acids. Trimming took 6 bases from V and 0 from J, leaving 10 bases between them. Here the CDR3 reads CASRLKSSTDTQYF. DNA of the CDR3: TGTGCCAGCAGACTTAAGTCTAGCACAGATACGCAGTATTTT.

A word on this clonotype: The junction departs from germline at one end; a sequencing error may be responsible. V and J are TRBV5-6 and TRBJ1-6; no firm D call. Germline CDR1 reads SGHDT; CDR2 reads YYEEEE. CDR3 length: 11 residues. The CDR3 region is CASSLERTHDF. CDR3 in DNA: TGTGCCAGCAGCCTTGAAAGGACCCACGACTTT.

This clonotype was observed many times. The chain has TRBV6-6 and TRBJ2-1; D not certain. Trimming left V 6 bases short and J 6 bases short, with 18 bases between. CDR1 and CDR2 (germline): MNHNY, SVGAGI (reference sequence). The length of the CDR3 is 15 residues. The CDR3 nucleotides are TGTGCCAGCAGCAGAATAGGTCTCGCCCTCAATGAGCAGTTCTTC. Residues: CASSRIGLALNEQFF.

Remarks on this clonotype: This may arise from a read error, as a much more abundant clone is one base away. V is TRBV11-2 and J is TRBJ2-5; D not resolved. Germline-derived CDR1 and CDR2 are SGHAT and FQNNGV. The V end was cut by 4 bases, the J end by 9 bases, with 12 bases between. CDR3 size: 12 residues. CDR3 loop: CASSSPGGAQYF. The CDR3 coding sequence is TGTGCCAGCAGCTCTCCCGGTGGGGCCCAGTACTTC.

The chain has TRBV28 and TRBJ1-2; D may be TRBD1 (5 bases). V was clipped by 5 bases and J by 4 bases, with 20 bases between them. CDR3 length: 16 residues. Germline lookup yields CDR1 MDHEN and CDR2 SYDVKM. CDR3 bases: TGTGCCAGCAGTCCATCTCATGGGGCGAGGGTCTATGGCTACACCTTC. It specifies CASSPSHGARVYGYTF.

Details on this clonotype: A much larger clone lies a single base off, so this may be a read error. The V gene is TRBV5-6, the J gene TRBJ2-2; 7 bases agree with TRBD2. CDR3 size: 16 residues. From germline, CDR1 is SGHDT and CDR2 YYEEEE. Losses at the gene ends were 4 bases for V and 3 bases for J; bases not matched to a gene: 9. Written as DNA, the CDR3 is TGTGCCAGCAGCCCAGGGACTATCGGGGACACCGGGGAGCTGTTTTTT. Its translation: CASSPGTIGDTGELFF.

This clonotype was counted ten times or more. The rearrangement uses TRBV5-5 and TRBJ2-7; TRBD1 or TRBD2 may be the D gene (5 bases each). The V and J ends lost 3 bases and 2 bases respectively, with 12 bases between them. This CDR3 spans 14 amino acids. Germline-derived CDR1 and CDR2 are SGHKS and YYEKEE (reference sequence). The CDR3 reads CASSSWDGAYEQYF. DNA for the CDR3: TGTGCCAGCAGCTCCTGGGACGGGGCCTACGAGCAGTACTTC.

As for this clonotype: A clone one base away is much larger, so this may be a read error. The V call is TRBV4-1, the J call TRBJ1-1; D remains ambiguous. This CDR3 comprises 16 residues. The germline V gene has CDR1 MGHRA and CDR2 YSYEKL. CDR3 residues: CASSQDRARMNTEAIF. The CDR3, as DNA: TGCGCCAGCAGCCAAGATCGCGCACGTATGAACACTGAAGCTATCTTT.

With regard to this clonotype: This may stem from a read error, because a much larger clone lies one nucleotide away. The J gene is TRBJ2-5, the V gene TRBV5-1; D is tentatively TRBD1 or TRBD2 (7 bases each). The V gene's germline CDR1 is SGHRS and CDR2 YFSETQ. The CDR3 consists of 15 residues. CDR3 nucleotides: TGCGCCAACAGCTTGGGGGGGACAGACCAAGAGACCCAGTACTTC. Amino acids: CANSLGGTDQETQYF.

This chain uses TRBV4-1 with TRBJ2-7; 8 bases align to TRBD2. V was clipped by 3 bases and J by 3 bases; unmatched bases: 16. Per the germline V gene, CDR1 is MGHRA and CDR2 is YSYEKL. The CDR3 loop spans 18 amino acids. The CDR3 protein is CASSQGSCGRLLYYEQYF. The CDR3 nucleotides are TGCGCCAGCAGCCAGGGATCCTGCGGGAGGCTCCTATACTACGAGCAGTACTTC.